The entry below gives a single T cell receptor (beta chain) sequence along with its context. These data come from a study of blood T cell repertoires in COVID-19. About the research overall: From the United States, Italy and Spain came samples of acute and convalescent COVID-19. T cells, B-cell-depleted T cells, or PBMCs provided the cDNA or gDNA that served as material.

From germline, CDR1 is KGHSH and CDR2 LQKENI. CDR3 length equals 13 residues. V was pared by 2 bases and J by 5 bases, with 9 bases between. Clones were sequenced by immunoSEQ multiplex PCR, and TCRdb holds only the in-frame ones, with some missing. Counted here are roughly 150,000 clones, around 80% occurring once; the ten biggest clones make up roughly a fifth. This sequence originates from a woman aged 70-85 years who had recovered from COVID-19. This chain links TRBV18 with TRBJ1-2, with unresolved D. The specimen was peripheral blood. CDR3 nucleotide sequence: TGTGCCAGCTCACCAGAGACTTCTTATGGCTACACCTTC. Translated: CASSPETSYGYTF.